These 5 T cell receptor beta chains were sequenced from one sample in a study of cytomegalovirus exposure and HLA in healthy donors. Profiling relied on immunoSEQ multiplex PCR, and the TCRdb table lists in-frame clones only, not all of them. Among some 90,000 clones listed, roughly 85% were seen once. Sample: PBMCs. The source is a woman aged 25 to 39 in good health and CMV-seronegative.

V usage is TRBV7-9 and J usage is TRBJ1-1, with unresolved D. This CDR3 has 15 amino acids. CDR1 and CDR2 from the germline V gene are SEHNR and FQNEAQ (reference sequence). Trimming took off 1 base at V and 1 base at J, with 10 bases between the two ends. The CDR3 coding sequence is TGTGCCAGCAGCTTAGAATTGGCAGGGAACACTGAAGCTTTCTTT. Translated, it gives CASSLELAGNTEAFF.

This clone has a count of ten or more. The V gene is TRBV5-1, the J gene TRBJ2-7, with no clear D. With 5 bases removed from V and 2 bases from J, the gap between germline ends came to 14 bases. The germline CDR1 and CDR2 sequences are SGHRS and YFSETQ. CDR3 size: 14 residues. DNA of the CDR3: TGCGCCAGCAGTCCTCTTGACACAGCCTACGAGCAGTACTTC. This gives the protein CASSPLDTAYEQYF.

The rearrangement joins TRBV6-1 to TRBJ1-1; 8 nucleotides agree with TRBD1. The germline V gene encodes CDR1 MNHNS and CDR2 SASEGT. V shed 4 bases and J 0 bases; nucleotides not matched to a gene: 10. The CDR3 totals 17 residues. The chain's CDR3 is CASSVYRGSDMNTEAFF. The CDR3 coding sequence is TGTGCCAGCAGTGTCTACAGGGGGAGCGACATGAACACTGAAGCTTTCTTT.

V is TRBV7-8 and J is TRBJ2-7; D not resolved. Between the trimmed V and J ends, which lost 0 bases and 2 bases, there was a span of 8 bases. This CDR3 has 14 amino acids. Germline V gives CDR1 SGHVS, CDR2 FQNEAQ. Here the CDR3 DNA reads TGTGCCAGCAGCTTAGCGCCAAACACCTACGAGCAGTACTTC. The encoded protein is CASSLAPNTYEQYF.

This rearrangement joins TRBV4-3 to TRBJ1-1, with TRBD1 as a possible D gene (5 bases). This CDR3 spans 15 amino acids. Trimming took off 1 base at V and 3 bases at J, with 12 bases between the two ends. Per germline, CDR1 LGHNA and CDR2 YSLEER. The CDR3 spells CASSQGGGVDTEAFF. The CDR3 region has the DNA TGCGCCAGCAGCCAAGGCGGAGGGGTGGACACTGAAGCTTTCTTT.